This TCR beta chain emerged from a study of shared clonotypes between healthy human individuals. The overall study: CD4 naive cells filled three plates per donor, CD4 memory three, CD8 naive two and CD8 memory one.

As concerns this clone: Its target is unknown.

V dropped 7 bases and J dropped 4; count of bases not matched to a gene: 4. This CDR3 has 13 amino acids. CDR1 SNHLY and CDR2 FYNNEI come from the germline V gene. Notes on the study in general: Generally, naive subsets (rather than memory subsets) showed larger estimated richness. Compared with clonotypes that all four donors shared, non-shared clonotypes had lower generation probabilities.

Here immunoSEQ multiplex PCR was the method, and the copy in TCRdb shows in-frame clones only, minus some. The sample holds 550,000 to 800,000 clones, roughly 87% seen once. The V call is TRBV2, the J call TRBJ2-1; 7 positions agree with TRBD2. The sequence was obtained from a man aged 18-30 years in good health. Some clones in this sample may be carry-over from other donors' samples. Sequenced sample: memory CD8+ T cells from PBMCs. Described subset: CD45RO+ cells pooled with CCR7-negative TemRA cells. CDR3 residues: CASIDSGYNEQFF. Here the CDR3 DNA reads TGTGCCAGCATCGATAGCGGGTACAATGAGCAGTTCTTC.